The 27 T cell receptor beta chains below come from one sample, sequenced in a study of T cells in Graves' hyperthyroidism and ophthalmopathy. The source material, RNA transcripts, was used to amplify TCR beta CDR3 regions. Primed by the HTBI set, a first-round RT-PCR was run on the TCR CDR3. TCRdb re-analysed the multiplex PCR reads in MiXCR, keeping a single row per CDR3 protein. The table has some 560,000 distinct CDR3 sequences, approximately 14% seen once; the top ten hold under 7.5%. The sequencing input was blood. Receptors were obtained from a woman aged 30 to 39 with Graves' hyperthyroidism.

This clonotype was detected ten times or more. The CDR3 region is CASSPLGGAIYGYTF. CDR3 DNA sequence: TGTGCCAGCAGTCCCTTGGGAGGGGCAATCTATGGCTACACCTTC. The chain is built from TRBV12-3 or TRBV12-4 and TRBJ1-2; a possible D gene is TRBD1 (5 bases). CDR3 size: 15 residues. Between the trimmed V and J ends, which lost 5 bases and 4 bases, there was a span of 17 bases.

Written as DNA, the CDR3 is TGTGCCAGCAGCCAAAGAGGACACACCGGGGAGCTGTTTTTT. Translation gives CASSQRGHTGELFF. The V gene is TRBV3-1, the J gene TRBJ2-2; no clear D gene. This CDR3 region has 14 residues. Trimming took 2 bases from V and 3 from J, leaving 7 bases between them. Germline CDR1 is LGHDT and CDR2 is YNNKEL (reference sequence).

The sample holds many counts of this clonotype. This rearrangement joins TRBV3-1 to TRBJ2-1, with 7 positions matching TRBD2. The germline V gene encodes CDR1 LGHDT and CDR2 YNNKEL (reference sequence). The CDR3 has 16 amino acids. The V and J ends lost 1 base and 3 bases, in that order; junction bases with no gene match: 6. CDR3 in amino acids: CASSQGAGTLYNEQFF. CDR3 nucleotides: TGTGCCAGCAGCCAAGGAGCGGGAACTCTCTACAATGAGCAGTTCTTC.

This clonotype occurred a few times. The rearrangement joins TRBV3-1 to TRBJ1-1; D is uncertain. Germline V gives CDR1 LGHDT, CDR2 YNNKEL (reference sequence). V was clipped by 1 base and J by 1 base, with 16 bases between them. This CDR3 spans 17 amino acids. The CDR3 loop reads CASSQGTSPEGNTEAFF. CDR3 nucleotides: TGTGCCAGCAGCCAAGGAACCTCCCCGGAGGGGAACACTGAAGCTTTCTTT.

This clonotype appeared a few times. The chain links TRBV7-2 to TRBJ2-5; 11 bases agree with TRBD2. The CDR3 covers 15 residues. Unmatched junction bases numbered 2, after V lost 1 base and J lost 4 bases. Germline-derived CDR1 and CDR2 are SGHTA and FQGNSA. Here the CDR3 reads CASSLELAGVETQYF. CDR3 nucleotides: TGTGCCAGCAGCTTAGAACTAGCGGGAGTAGAGACCCAGTACTTC.

In its sample, this clonotype was seen many times. This rearrangement joins TRBV29-1 to TRBJ2-1; weak D call: TRBD1 (6 bases). The CDR3 has 13 amino acids. Per germline, CDR1 SQVTM and CDR2 ANQGSEA. Trimming removed 5 bases at V and 2 bases at J, with 10 bases between. In DNA form, the CDR3 reads TGCAGCGTTTCCGGGACACCCTACAATGAGCAGTTCTTC. Translated, it gives CSVSGTPYNEQFF.

This clonotype has only a few counts. V gene TRBV6-1 combines with J gene TRBJ1-1; no clear D gene. V dropped 5 bases and J dropped 7 bases, with 14 bases sitting between them. Per germline, CDR1 MNHNS and CDR2 SASEGT. The CDR3 is 13 amino acids. Written as DNA, the CDR3 is TGTGCCAGCAGTCCCCGGGGAGGGAATGAAGCTTTCTTT. Its protein is CASSPRGGNEAFF.

The V and J genes are TRBV10-3 and TRBJ2-5; either TRBD1 or TRBD2 may fit D (5 bases each). Germline CDR1 reads ENHRY; CDR2 reads SYGVKD. This CDR3 is 14 amino acids long. V lost 3 bases and J 4 bases, leaving 12 bases between the germline ends. The chain's CDR3 is CAISETGLAETQYF. The CDR3 nucleotides are TGTGCCATCAGTGAAACAGGCCTAGCAGAGACCCAGTACTTC.

This clonotype occurred many times. This chain uses TRBV18 with TRBJ1-5; D is possibly TRBD1 (6 bases). The germline V gene encodes CDR1 KGHSH and CDR2 LQKENI. Trimming pared 1 base from V and 0 bases from J, leaving 7 bases between. The CDR3 is 15 residues long. The CDR3 loop is CASSPQGGSNQPQHF. In nucleotides, the CDR3 is TGTGCCAGCTCACCACAGGGGGGTAGCAATCAGCCCCAGCATTTT.

The chain links TRBV9 to TRBJ2-3; 11 bases match TRBD1. The CDR3 totals 15 residues. V lost 4 bases, J lost 4 bases, and 5 bases stayed unmatched. Germline V CDR1 and CDR2: SGDLS, YYNGEE. Written as DNA, the CDR3 is TGTGCCAGCAGCCTCCGGACAGGGGGCCCAGATACGCAGTATTTT. Residues: CASSLRTGGPDTQYF.

This clonotype was detected only once. The chain couples TRBV15 to TRBJ2-7; D perhaps matches TRBD1 (5 bases). Matching the DNA end better, TRBJ2-1 makes the J call doubtful. Looked up from germline, CDR1 is LNHNV and CDR2 is YYDKDF (reference sequence). The CDR3 is made up of 13 amino acids. CDR3 nucleotides: TGTGCCACCAGCAGAGGCAGGGCCTACGAGCAGTTCTTC. Protein product: CATSRGRAYEQFF.

This clonotype has a handful of counts. V is TRBV7-2 and J is TRBJ1-5, with D possibly TRBD1 on 5 matching bases. V was shortened by 2 bases and J by 6 bases, with 17 bases between the two germline ends. Looked up from germline, CDR1 is SGHTA and CDR2 is FQGNSA. This CDR3 region has 16 residues. The DNA of the CDR3 is TGTGCCAGCAGCTTAAGTTTTCAGGCTGGGGGTCAGCCCCAGCATTTT. The encoded protein is CASSLSFQAGGQPQHF. The full variable domain, rest sourced from reference TRBV7-2 and TRBJ1-5, is GAGVSQSPSNKVTEKGKDVELRCDPISGHTALYWYRQSLGQGLEFLIYFQGNSAPDKSGLPSDRFSAERTGGSVSTLTIQRTQQEDSAVYLCASSLSFQAGGQPQHFGDGTRLSIL.

The V call is TRBV29-1, the J call TRBJ2-3; 8 nucleotides align to TRBD2. CDR3 length: 16 amino acids. CDR1 and CDR2 from the germline V gene are SQVTM and ANQGSEA. The junction had 7 bases not matched to a gene; V was cut back by 0 bases and J by 2 bases. CDR3 nucleotides: TGCAGCGTTGAAGATTCACCCGGGAGGGCCACAGATACGCAGTATTTT. Its translation: CSVEDSPGRATDTQYF.

This clonotype was seen many times. The V call is TRBV5-1, the J call TRBJ2-1, with TRBD2 matching over 11 bases. J was trimmed by 3 bases and V by 4 bases; bases with no gene match: 15. The CDR3 covers 19 residues. In germline, CDR1 is SGHRS, CDR2 YFSETQ. The CDR3 region has the DNA TGCGCCAGCAGCCGGAAGACTAGCGGGACCCTAACGGGCTACAATGAGCAGTTCTTC. As protein: CASSRKTSGTLTGYNEQFF.

This clonotype has ten or more counts. The chain is built from TRBV20-1 and TRBJ2-3; D remains unclear. The CDR3 is 10 residues long. The germline V gene encodes CDR1 DFQATT and CDR2 SNEGSKA (reference sequence). Trimming pared 3 bases from V and 4 bases from J, leaving 2 bases between. CDR3 region: CSARPDTQYF. The CDR3 bases are TGCAGTGCTAGGCCAGATACGCAGTATTTT.

This clonotype occurred a few times. Given a much more abundant clone one base away, this may be a read error. This chain connects TRBV12-3 or TRBV12-4 to TRBJ1-1; 7 bases are shared with TRBD1. The CDR3 spans 13 residues. The DNA of the CDR3 is TGTGCCAGCAGTCGACCAGGGGGTACTGAAGCTCTCTTT. Its protein product is CASSRPGGTEALF.

This rearrangement joins TRBV28 to TRBJ2-4; 10 bases line up with TRBD2. The V gene end was trimmed by 10 bases and the J gene end by 3 bases; junction bases not matched to a gene: 6. The CDR3 contains 14 residues. Germline loops: CDR1 MDHEN, CDR2 SYDVKM. This CDR3 is CAIMTSGYKNIQYF. The CDR3 DNA follows: TGTGCCATCATGACTAGCGGGTACAAAAACATTCAGTACTTC.

The rearrangement uses TRBV29-1 and TRBJ2-1, with no clear D. The germline V gene encodes CDR1 SQVTM and CDR2 ANQGSEA. The CDR3 is 10 amino acids. V was trimmed by 4 bases and J by 3 bases, leaving 1 base between them. As DNA, the CDR3 is TGCAGCGTTGGCTACAATGAGCAGTTCTTC. It is translated as CSVGYNEQFF.

At least ten counts were recorded for this clonotype. The rearrangement joins TRBV9 to TRBJ2-1, with TRBD2 identical over 9 bases. The CDR3 runs 15 residues. The V gene end was trimmed by 0 bases and the J gene end by 8 bases; junction bases not matched to a gene: 6. The V gene's germline CDR1 is SGDLS and CDR2 YYNGEE. Here the CDR3 DNA reads TGTGCCAGCAGCGTAGATGGTAGCGGGAGCTATGAGCAGTTCTTC. It encodes CASSVDGSGSYEQFF.

This clonotype was recorded many times. This rearrangement joins TRBV20-1 to TRBJ2-3; tentatively, D is TRBD2 (6 bases). Germline V gene lookup returns CDR1 DFQATT and CDR2 SNEGSKA (reference sequence). The V end was cut by 3 bases, the J end by 2 bases, with 9 bases between. This CDR3 is built from 13 residues. The CDR3 DNA sequence: TGCAGTGCTAGCGGGAGAGACACAGATACGCAGTATTTT. As protein: CSASGRDTDTQYF.

As regards this clonotype: Compared with germline, one end of the junction differs, possibly owing to a read error. V gene TRBV11-2 combines with J gene TRBJ2-3; D gene unclear. Germline V gives CDR1 SGHAT, CDR2 FQNNGV. The CDR3 extends over 12 amino acids. In DNA, the CDR3 is TGTGTCAGCAGCTTAGAATCAGATACGCAGTATTTT. This gives the protein CVSSLESDTQYF.

The table lists this clonotype with many counts. The chain joins TRBV20-1 to TRBJ2-1; 7 bases line up with TRBD2. The CDR3 contains 14 residues. V trimming: 5 bases; J trimming: 7 bases; junction bases outside the gene matches: 11. Germline loops: CDR1 DFQATT, CDR2 SNEGSKA (reference sequence). Here the CDR3 reads CSARRGGPGNEQFF. CDR3 coding DNA: TGCAGTGCTCGCCGGGGAGGGCCAGGGAATGAGCAGTTCTTC.

This clonotype came up a few times. An end of the junction differs from the germline gene, which may be a read error. The chain uses TRBV6-1 and TRBJ2-3, with D perhaps TRBD1 (6 bases). CDR1 MNHNS and CDR2 SASEGT come from the germline V gene. This CDR3 comprises 15 residues. The CDR3 reads CASREGGSPWDTQYF. The CDR3 DNA sequence: TGTGCCAGCAGGGAAGGGGGTTCCCCATGGGATACGCAGTATTTT.

V usage is TRBV28 and J usage is TRBJ2-1; D gene ambiguous. Germline values: CDR1 MDHEN, CDR2 SYDVKM. The CDR3 totals 12 residues. V was trimmed by 5 bases and J by 6 bases, leaving 8 bases between them. CDR3 bases: TGTGCCAGCAGTACCCGCTTCAATGAGCAGTTCTTC. As protein: CASSTRFNEQFF.

This clonotype was counted at least ten times. The rearrangement joins TRBV11-2 to TRBJ2-1, with 8 bases fitting TRBD1. Germline V gene lookup returns CDR1 SGHAT and CDR2 FQNNGV. The CDR3 runs 16 residues. Trimming at V came to 5 bases and at J to 2 bases, leaving 8 bases not matched to a gene. For the CDR3, the DNA is TGTGCCAGCAGCCTAACCGGGACAGGCGCCTACAATGAGCAGTTCTTC. This encodes CASSLTGTGAYNEQFF.

This clonotype was observed at least ten times. The chain combines TRBV12-3 or TRBV12-4 with TRBJ1-2; TRBD1 agrees at 12 bases. The CDR3 spans 16 residues. V lost 4 bases to trimming and J lost 1 base; unmatched junction nucleotides: 4. CDR3 loop: CASSSGQGARNYGYTF. CDR3 bases: TGTGCCAGCAGTTCGGGACAGGGGGCGCGTAACTATGGCTACACCTTC.

In nucleotides, the CDR3 is TGCGCCAGCAGCCTGGGACTTGTATCTGGAAACACCATATATTTT. Translated: CASSLGLVSGNTIYF. V and J are TRBV5-1 and TRBJ1-3; tentative D call: TRBD1 (5 bases). Germline loops: CDR1 SGHRS, CDR2 YFSETQ. V lost 4 bases and J 1 base, leaving 12 bases between the germline ends. CDR3 length: 15 residues. Combining the CDR3 with reference TRBV5-1 and TRBJ1-3 gives the whole variable domain KAGVTQTPRYLIKTRGQQVTLSCSPISGHRSVSWYQQTPGQGLQFLFEYFSETQRNKGNFPGRFSGRQFSNSRSEMNVSTLELGDSALYLCASSLGLVSGNTIYFGEGSWLTVV.